The entry that follows covers one TCR beta chain sequence. Its antigen is still unknown. V lost 9 bases to trimming and J lost 0 bases, with 10 bases between them. CDR3 size: 13 residues. Sequenced by immunoSEQ multiplex PCR; TCRdb stores in-frame clones only, minus some. The data show approximately 150,000 clones, 86% seen once. The source of the sample is a study of Ad26.COV2.S vaccination and SARS-CoV-2 variants. Study results and caveats: Measurement of non-spike TCR breadth gave similar results in vaccine and placebo recipients. Substantial breadth was reported for post-vaccination spike-specific CD8+ and CD4+ T cells. Placebo recipients trailed vaccine recipients in spike-specific TCR breadth.

This chain joins TRBV12-3 or TRBV12-4 and TRBJ2-3; TRBD2 is a possible D gene (5 bases). This receptor was obtained from a human donor who had recovered from COVID-19. The sample in question was peripheral blood, obtained after recovery from COVID-19. CDR3 in DNA: TGTGCCAGTGGAAGGACTAGCACAGATACGCAGTATTTT. It is translated as CASGRTSTDTQYF.